This is a list of T cell receptor beta chains from one sample in a study of CD8+ T cells in alopecia areata. The table came from immunoSEQ multiplex PCR; TCRdb's copy has only in-frame clones and leaves some out. The table lists approximately 150,000 clones, approximately 65% of them singletons. Sequenced material: CD8+ T cells sorted from blood, taken at week 0. All receptors come from a human donor with alopecia areata. Both conserved end residues are part of each CDR3. Each record gives: V gene, clone size, J gene, D gene, CDR3 DNA, CDR3 protein. The D gene is left open where the match is weak. Only part of the rows carry a size: once, few, many, or a class if the clone is expanded.

TRBV5-1	NA	TRBJ1-2	TRBD1	TGCGCCAGCAGCTTGGAGCCGGGGGACAGCTATGGCTACACCTTC	CASSLEPGDSYGYTF
TRBV7-2	NA	TRBJ2-1	NA	TGTGCCAGCAGCTTAGAGGTTGCGGGGAGCAGGGATGAGCAGTTCTTC	CASSLEVAGSRDEQFF
TRBV11-2	NA	TRBJ2-5	TRBD2	TGTGCCAGCAGTAGCGGGGTTGGATCCCAAGAGACCCAGTACTTC	CASSSGVGSQETQYF
TRBV5-1	NA	TRBJ2-3	TRBD2	TGCGCCAGCAGCTTGGGTAGCTGGGGGACTAGATACACAGATACGCAGTATTTT	CASSLGSWGTRYTDTQYF
TRBV11-2	few	TRBJ1-5	NA	TGTGCCAGCAGCCCTGGGGGGGCGGGCAATCAGCCCCAGCATTTT	CASSPGGAGNQPQHF
TRBV23-1	NA	TRBJ1-4	TRBD1	TGCGCCAGCAGTCAAAGGACAGGGGATCATGAAAAACTGTTTTTT	CASSQRTGDHEKLFF
TRBV7-9	NA	TRBJ2-1	NA	TGTGCCAGCAGCTTAAGCGGGAATGAGCAGTTCTTC	CASSLSGNEQFF
TRBV29-1	NA	TRBJ1-4	TRBD1	TGCAGCGTCTGGACAGGGGGCGGTGAAAAACTGTTTTTT	CSVWTGGGEKLFF
TRBV29-1	few	TRBJ2-7	TRBD1	TGCAGCATAAGACAGGGGAAGACCTACGAGCAGTACTTC	CSIRQGKTYEQYF
TRBV30	NA	TRBJ2-5	TRBD1	TGTGCCTGGATCAAGACAGGGGACGGGCAGTACTTC	CAWIKTGDGQYF
TRBV29-1	NA	TRBJ1-1	TRBD1	TGCAGCGCTGACAGGGAATCCGGCACTGAAGCTTTCTTT	CSADRESGTEAFF
TRBV4-2	few	TRBJ2-7	NA	TGTGCCAGCAGCCAAGTAAAGGGGCGATACGAGCAGTACTTC	CASSQVKGRYEQYF
TRBV9	NA	TRBJ2-6	NA	TGTGCCAGCATGTCGAGCAACGTCCTGACTTTC	CASMSSNVLTF
TRBV13	NA	TRBJ1-4	TRBD1	TGTGCCAGCAGCACCCGGGACAGAAATGAAAAACTGTTTTTT	CASSTRDRNEKLFF
TRBV2	NA	TRBJ2-1	TRBD2	TGTGCCAGCAGTGAACTCCAGCTTGGGGTAGCGGGGGGAAGCTCCTACAATGAGCAGTTCTTC	CASSELQLGVAGGSSYNEQFF
TRBV30	NA	TRBJ1-6	NA	TGTGCCTGGAGTGTAGGAGGGCAGGCATCACCCCTCCACTTT	CAWSVGGQASPLHF
TRBV7-3	NA	TRBJ1-1	NA	TGTGCCAGCAGCAAACAGGGCCCGGGCACTGAAGCTTTCTTT	CASSKQGPGTEAFF
TRBV6-5	NA	TRBJ2-5	NA	TGTGCCAGCAGCCCAACCGGGGGGCTCCAAGAGACCCAGTACTTC	CASSPTGGLQETQYF
TRBV7-9	NA	TRBJ2-1	NA	TGTGCCAGCAGCCCGAGGACATACCACTACAATGAGCAGTTCTTC	CASSPRTYHYNEQFF
TRBV29-1	NA	TRBJ2-1	TRBD2	TGCAGCGTTGAAATGGATGCGGCTAGCGGGGGCCTGAATGAGCAGTTCTTC	CSVEMDAASGGLNEQFF
TRBV2	NA	TRBJ1-5	NA	TGTGCCAGCAGTAGGAGTCGGGGGCAGGGCAGCAATCAGCCCCAGCATTTT	CASSRSRGQGSNQPQHF
TRBV4-1	NA	TRBJ2-3	NA	TGCGCCAGCAGCCAGCCTCCCACAGATACGCAGTATTTT	CASSQPPTDTQYF
TRBV6-5	few	TRBJ2-1	NA	TGTGCCAGCAGTTACTCGAAGGAGCAGTTCTTC	CASSYSKEQFF
TRBV28	many	TRBJ1-6	TRBD1	TGTGCCAGCAGTTCCCACCGACAGGGGGCGTTGAATTCACCCCTCCACTTT	CASSSHRQGALNSPLHF
TRBV19	few	TRBJ2-2	NA	TGTGCCAGTAGCCAACATCCCCCGAGGAACACCGGGGAGCTGTTTTTT	CASSQHPPRNTGELFF
TRBV6-5	once	TRBJ2-2	TRBD2	TGTGCCAGCAGCGGGGGGGCCGGAACCGGGGAGCTGTTTTTT	CASSGGAGTGELFF
TRBV29-1	NA	TRBJ2-7	NA	TGCAGCGTGGAAACAGGGAAGGACTACGAGCAGTACTTC	CSVETGKDYEQYF
TRBV7-2	once	TRBJ2-5	TRBD2	TGTGCCAGCAGCACGACTAGCGGGGTGTCCGAGACCCAGTACTTC	CASSTTSGVSETQYF
TRBV4-1	once	TRBJ1-5	TRBD1	TGCGCCAGCAGCCAAGATCAAGGGGGCGGCCAGCCCCAGCATTTT	CASSQDQGGGQPQHF
TRBV29-1	few	TRBJ2-7	TRBD1	TGCAGCGTTCACCCGGGACAGGGTGGGTACGAGCAGTACTTC	CSVHPGQGGYEQYF
TRBV13	NA	TRBJ1-2	NA	TGTGCCAGCAGCTTAGCGGCAGGGGAAGACTATGGCTACACCTTC	CASSLAAGEDYGYTF